Listed here are 19 T cell receptor beta chains from one sample, sequenced in a study of preoperative IRX-2 immunotherapy in early breast cancer. Some clones are missing from TCRdb's copy, which holds only in-frame ones; the method was immunoSEQ multiplex PCR. The sample records fewer than 3,500 clones, around 77% being singletons. Stated treatment: preoperative locoregional IRX-2 cytokine immunotherapy. Material: tumor tissue, obtained after IRX-2 immunotherapy. These TCRs come from a human donor with breast cancer.

CDR3 DNA sequence: TGTGCCAGTAGATGGGGAACAGAATATAATTCACCCCTCCACTTT. Translating gives CASRWGTEYNSPLHF. The rearrangement uses TRBV19 and TRBJ1-6; unclear D gene. V was trimmed by 6 bases and J by 4 bases, leaving 13 bases between them. CDR3 size: 15 residues. CDR1 and CDR2 from the germline V gene are LNHDA and SQIVND (reference sequence).

The CDR3 nucleotides read TGTGCCAGTAGTATGGACCCAGGGTCGGTTCAGCCCCAGCATTTT. It translates to CASSMDPGSVQPQHF. The genes are TRBV19 and TRBJ1-5; TRBD1 might be the D (5 bases). Germline V lookup: CDR1 LNHDA, CDR2 SQIVND (reference sequence). The V end lost 3 bases, the J end lost 6 bases, and 15 bases lay between the germline ends. The CDR3 spans 15 residues.

V is TRBV19 and J is TRBJ2-3; 7 bases agree with TRBD2. Germline loops: CDR1 LNHDA, CDR2 SQIVND (reference sequence). CDR3 length: 16 amino acids. The ends lost 7 bases at V and 0 bases at J; junction bases unmatched: 10. CDR3 nucleotides: TGTGCCAGTAATAAGGGCGGGGGTGCTAGCACAGATACGCAGTATTTT. This sequence encodes CASNKGGGASTDTQYF.

This chain uses TRBV6-8 with TRBJ2-5; D ambiguous. Trimming shortened V by 2 bases and J by 5 bases, and 6 bases separated the two germline ends. This CDR3 has 12 residues. From germline, CDR1 is MNHGY and CDR2 SAAAGT. The CDR3 bases are TGTGCCAGCAGTTACCAACCGGAGACCCAGTACTTC. Protein: CASSYQPETQYF.

This clone appeared a single time. The chain employs TRBV11-3 and TRBJ2-1, with 14 bases that match TRBD2. The CDR3 runs 18 residues. Germline V gives CDR1 SGHNT, CDR2 YENEEA. Trimming cost V 5 bases and J 2 bases; bases outside gene matches: 8. This chain's CDR3 is CASSPGTSGGYTYNEQFF. The CDR3 DNA reads as TGTGCCAGCAGCCCTGGGACTAGCGGGGGATATACCTACAATGAGCAGTTCTTC.

This sequence joins TRBV11-3 and TRBJ2-6, with 9 bases that match TRBD1. The ends lost 4 bases at V and 0 bases at J; junction bases unmatched: 7. Germline CDR1 and CDR2: SGHNT and YENEEA. The CDR3 extends over 18 amino acids. The DNA of the CDR3 is TGTGCCAGCAGCTCCCGGGACAGGGTACGCTCTGGGGCCAACGTCCTGACTTTC. Translated: CASSSRDRVRSGANVLTF.

V gene TRBV18 combines with J gene TRBJ1-6; possibly TRBD1 for D (5 bases). CDR1 and CDR2 (germline): KGHSH, LQKENI. This CDR3 is built from 16 residues. Between the trimmed V and J ends, which lost 3 bases and 10 bases, there was a span of 19 bases. The CDR3 sequence: CASSPPGGGVRSPLHF. CDR3 sequence (DNA): TGTGCCAGCTCACCCCCCGGGGGGGGTGTTAGGTCACCCCTCCACTTT.

The chain is built from TRBV5-1 and TRBJ2-3, with D maybe TRBD1 (6 bases). CDR1 is SGHRS and CDR2 is YFSETQ in the germline V gene. Trimming removed 0 bases at V and 3 bases at J, with 8 bases between. This CDR3 has 14 residues. CDR3 loop: CASSLGTVTDTQYF. CDR3 DNA: TGCGCCAGCAGCTTGGGGACAGTAACAGATACGCAGTATTTT.

The CDR3 reads CASTPWAVFVPSSYNEQFF. CDR3 coding DNA: TGTGCCAGCACCCCCTGGGCGGTTTTCGTTCCAAGCTCCTACAATGAGCAGTTCTTC. The rearrangement uses TRBV6-8 and TRBJ2-1; no firm D call. V dropped 7 bases and J dropped 0 bases, with 25 bases sitting between them. The CDR3 runs to 19 residues. CDR1 and CDR2 (germline): MNHGY, SAAAGT.

This sequence joins TRBV6-8 and TRBJ1-5; TRBD1 is a possible D gene (5 bases). This CDR3 is 14 amino acids long. From germline, CDR1 is MNHGY and CDR2 SAAAGT. V was trimmed by 5 bases and J by 9 bases, leaving 17 bases between them. CDR3 protein: CASSPDEGLRPQHF. In DNA form, the CDR3 reads TGTGCCAGCAGTCCGGACGAGGGGCTAAGGCCCCAGCATTTT.

This chain joins TRBV14 and TRBJ2-5; possibly TRBD2 for D (6 bases). The V gene's germline CDR1 is SGHDN and CDR2 FVKESK. V was pared by 2 bases and J by 2 bases, with 12 bases between. The CDR3 loop spans 15 amino acids. The CDR3 nucleotides are TGTGCCAGCAGCCAATGGGGAGGCAGTCAAGAGACCCAGTACTTC. This translates into CASSQWGGSQETQYF. Combining the CDR3 with reference TRBV14 and TRBJ2-5 gives the whole variable domain EAGVTQFPSHSVIEKGQTVTLRCDPISGHDNLYWYRRVMGKEIKFLLHFVKESKQDESGMPNNRFLAERTGGTYSTLKVQPAELEDSGVYFCASSQWGGSQETQYFGPGTRLLVL.

The genes are TRBV11-3 and TRBJ2-3; D might be TRBD2 (5 bases). V lost 3 bases to trimming and J lost 9 bases, with 16 bases between them. In germline, CDR1 is SGHNT, CDR2 YENEEA. CDR3 length: 14 amino acids. DNA of the CDR3: TGTGCCAGCAGCTTGGATACAGCAAGCGGCACGCAGTATTTT. As protein: CASSLDTASGTQYF.

The chain carries TRBV19 and TRBJ2-7, with 11 bases that match TRBD1. The CDR3 spans 17 residues. Trimming took 7 bases from V and 1 from J; bases not matched to a gene: 12. Looked up from germline, CDR1 is LNHDA and CDR2 is SQIVND (reference sequence). CDR3 protein: CASKSLGQGDTSYEQYF. The CDR3 bases are TGTGCCAGTAAGTCCCTGGGACAGGGGGACACATCCTACGAGCAGTACTTC.

This clone appeared a few times. This rearrangement joins TRBV6-8 to TRBJ1-1; D not resolved. The germline CDR1 and CDR2 sequences are MNHGY and SAAAGT. V lost 4 bases and J lost 5, with 11 bases in between. The length of the CDR3 is 13 residues. CDR3 nucleotide sequence: TGTGCCAGCAGTTCATATCAGACGACTGAAGCTTTCTTT. Amino acids: CASSSYQTTEAFF.

The CDR3 coding sequence is TGTGCCACCGTACAGGGGGCGCAAGGGTATGGCTACACCTTC. Its protein is CATVQGAQGYGYTF. The chain combines TRBV6-8 with TRBJ1-2; 9 nucleotides line up with TRBD1. The J segment lost 5 bases and the V segment lost 10 bases, leaving 11 bases of the junction unmatched. The CDR3 is 14 amino acids. The V gene's germline CDR1 is MNHGY and CDR2 SAAAGT.

This chain uses TRBV28 with TRBJ2-7, with D maybe TRBD2 (5 bases). The germline V gene has CDR1 MDHEN and CDR2 SYDVKM. The length of the CDR3 is 15 residues. V was pared by 0 bases and J by 3 bases, with 12 bases between. CDR3 DNA: TGTGCCAGCAGTTTATGGACTGGCGGGCGCTACGAGCAGTACTTC. Translated: CASSLWTGGRYEQYF.

CDR3 amino acids: CASSPPATVNTEAFF. In nucleotides, the CDR3 is TGTGCCAGCTCACCACCCGCGACAGTGAACACTGAAGCTTTCTTT. The chain has TRBV18 and TRBJ1-1, with a tentative D call TRBD1 (5 bases). Deletions cut 0 bases from V and 0 bases from J, with 8 bases between. Looked up from germline, CDR1 is KGHSH and CDR2 is LQKENI. This CDR3 is 15 amino acids long.

V usage is TRBV11-3 and J usage is TRBJ1-3; D unresolved. The CDR3 extends over 16 amino acids. Germline V gene sequence: CDR1 SGHNT, CDR2 YENEEA. Trimming took off 0 bases at V and 0 bases at J, with 9 bases between the two ends. CDR3 nucleotides: TGTGCCAGCAGCTTAGATGCCAGCTTCTCTGGAAACACCATATATTTT. Encoded protein: CASSLDASFSGNTIYF.

CDR3 coding DNA: TGTGCCAGCCGCAGACAAGGGCCCGACCAAGAGACCCAGTACTTC. It yields the protein CASRRQGPDQETQYF. The chain employs TRBV6-8 and TRBJ2-5; D call uncertain. This CDR3 contains 15 residues. In germline, CDR1 is MNHGY, CDR2 SAAAGT. V was pared by 8 bases and J by 0 bases, with 16 bases between.